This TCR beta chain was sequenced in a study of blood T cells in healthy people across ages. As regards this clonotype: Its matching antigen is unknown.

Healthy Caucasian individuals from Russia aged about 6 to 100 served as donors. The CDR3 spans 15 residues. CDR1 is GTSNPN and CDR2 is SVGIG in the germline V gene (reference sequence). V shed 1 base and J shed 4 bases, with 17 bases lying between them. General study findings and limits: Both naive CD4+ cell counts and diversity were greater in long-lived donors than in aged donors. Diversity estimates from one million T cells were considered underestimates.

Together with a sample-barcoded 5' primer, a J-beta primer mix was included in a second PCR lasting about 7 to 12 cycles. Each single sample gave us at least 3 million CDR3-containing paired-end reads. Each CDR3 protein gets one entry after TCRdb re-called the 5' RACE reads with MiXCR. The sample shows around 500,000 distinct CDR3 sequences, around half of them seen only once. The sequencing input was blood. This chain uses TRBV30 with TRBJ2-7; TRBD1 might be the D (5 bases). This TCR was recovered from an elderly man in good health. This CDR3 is CAWSGSPIGAYEQYF. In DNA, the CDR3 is TGTGCCTGGAGTGGGAGCCCTATAGGGGCTTACGAGCAGTACTTC.